Listed here are 25 T cell receptor beta chains from one sample, sequenced in a study of T cell responses to AZD1222 COVID-19 vaccine. Clones were read by immunoSEQ multiplex PCR, and TCRdb kept only the in-frame ones, dropping some. The sample has more than 110,000 clones. Sequencing input: peripheral blood. These receptors all stem from an adult in good health.

The rearrangement links TRBV3-1 (or the pseudogene TRBV3-2) to TRBJ1-2; unclear D gene. Trimming removed 2 bases from V and 1 base from J, with 11 bases in between. The CDR3 extends over 15 amino acids. Looked up from germline, CDR1 is LGHDT and CDR2 is YNNKEL (reference sequence). The CDR3 is CASSQTAYDNYGYTF. The CDR3 nucleotides read TGTGCCAGCAGCCAAACGGCCTACGATAACTATGGCTACACCTTC.

This chain joins TRBV5-1 and TRBJ2-2, with a possible D match to TRBD2 (5 bases). The CDR3 is 15 residues long. Trimming cost V 3 bases and J 0 bases, with 9 bases left between them. From germline, CDR1 is SGHRS and CDR2 YFSETQ. The CDR3, as DNA: TGCGCCAGCAGCTCTGGACTGTCGAACACCGGGGAGCTGTTTTTT. Protein product: CASSSGLSNTGELFF.

This chain links TRBV6-5 with TRBJ1-3; unclear D gene. In germline, CDR1 is MNHEY, CDR2 SVGAGI. V gave up 6 bases and J gave up 0 bases, with 9 bases separating them. The CDR3 runs 14 residues. CDR3 nucleotides: TGTGCCAGCAGCCCCCTTTCCTCTGGAAACACCATATATTTT. It yields the protein CASSPLSSGNTIYF.

The chain carries TRBV6-5 and TRBJ1-2, with D possibly being TRBD1 (6 bases). CDR1 and CDR2 from the germline V gene are MNHEY and SVGAGI. The germline V and J ends were trimmed by 7 bases and 8 bases, with 14 bases remaining between them. This CDR3 is built from 12 residues. As DNA, the CDR3 is TGTGCCAGCACTGGGGGCGCGGGGGGCTACACCTTC. This translates into CASTGGAGGYTF.

The chain has TRBV4-1 and TRBJ1-4; perhaps TRBD1 as D (6 bases). Germline CDR1 reads MGHRA; CDR2 reads YSYEKL. The CDR3 is 15 amino acids. V lost 4 bases and J 4 bases, leaving 13 bases between the germline ends. CDR3 sequence: CASSPRTEINEKLFF. The CDR3 DNA follows: TGCGCCAGCAGCCCAAGGACAGAGATTAATGAAAAACTGTTTTTT.

This chain uses TRBV6-5 with TRBJ1-1; TRBD1 matches 7 bases. CDR1 and CDR2 from the germline V gene are MNHEY and SVGAGI. V was pared by 6 bases and J by 3 bases, with 10 bases of the junction left unmatched. The CDR3 length is 15 residues. The CDR3 DNA reads as TGTGCCAGCAGCCTACCCGGGGGACAGTACACTGAAGCTTTCTTT. It is translated as CASSLPGGQYTEAFF.

This chain connects TRBV4-1 to TRBJ1-4, with D maybe TRBD1 (5 bases). This CDR3 spans 15 amino acids. V lost 1 base to trimming and J lost 3 bases, with 9 bases between them. Germline V lookup: CDR1 MGHRA, CDR2 YSYEKL. The chain's CDR3 is CASSQVGLSNEKLFF. The CDR3 coding sequence is TGCGCCAGCAGCCAAGTGGGGCTATCTAATGAAAAACTGTTTTTT.

The gene calls are TRBV11-3 and TRBJ2-2; D ambiguous. Looked up from germline, CDR1 is SGHNT and CDR2 is YENEEA. The CDR3 consists of 14 residues. The V end was cut by 3 bases, the J end by 2 bases, with 7 bases between. CDR3 protein: CASSFNSNTGELFF. The CDR3 DNA reads as TGTGCCAGCAGCTTTAACAGCAACACCGGGGAGCTGTTTTTT. The whole variable domain, filled in from reference TRBV11-3 and TRBJ2-2, reads EAGVVQSPRYKIIEKKQPVAFWCNPISGHNTLYWYLQNLGQGPELLIRYENEEAVDDSQLPKDRFSAERLKGVDSTLKIQPAELGDSAVYLCASSFNSNTGELFFGEGSRLTVL.

This chain uses TRBV5-1 with TRBJ2-7; 7 bases agree with TRBD1. Germline V gene data show CDR1 as SGHRS and CDR2 as YFSETQ. This CDR3 comprises 16 residues. The trim removed 4 bases at V and 3 bases at J, leaving 13 bases unmatched. The CDR3 sequence is CASSPEPDRAVYEQYF. CDR3 bases: TGCGCCAGCAGCCCGGAACCCGACAGGGCGGTCTACGAGCAGTACTTC. The full variable domain, in which reference TRBV5-1 and TRBJ2-7 provide the parts outside the CDR3, is KAGVTQTPRYLIKTRGQQVTLSCSPISGHRSVSWYQQTPGQGLQFLFEYFSETQRNKGNFPGRFSGRQFSNSRSEMNVSTLELGDSALYLCASSPEPDRAVYEQYFGPGTRLTVT.

The V call is TRBV19, the J call TRBJ1-6, with a weak D call TRBD1 (6 bases). The CDR3 is 15 residues long. V lost 4 bases, J lost 9 bases, and 16 bases lay in between. Germline V lookup: CDR1 LNHDA, CDR2 SQIVND (reference sequence). CDR3: CASSTYRELRSPLHF. The DNA for the CDR3 is TGTGCCAGTAGTACCTACAGGGAGCTGCGTTCACCCCTCCACTTT.

The chain employs TRBV20-1 and TRBJ1-5; no definite D call. V shed 3 bases and J shed 0 bases, with 3 bases lying between them. CDR1 and CDR2 from the germline V gene are DFQATT and SNEGSKA (reference sequence). The CDR3 has 12 residues. The CDR3 spells CSASTSNQPQHF. In DNA form, the CDR3 reads TGCAGTGCTAGTACTAGCAATCAGCCCCAGCATTTT.

This rearrangement joins TRBV4-2 to TRBJ1-6, with unresolved D. V lost 11 bases and J lost 8, with 16 bases in between. The CDR3 runs to 13 residues. Germline V gene lookup returns CDR1 LGHNA and CDR2 YNFKEQ. The DNA of the CDR3 is TGTGCCCAAGAGAGAAATCGGGATTCACCCCTCCACTTT. Encoded protein: CAQERNRDSPLHF.

The chain combines TRBV5-6 with TRBJ1-2, with D tentatively TRBD1 (6 bases). The CDR3 is made up of 14 amino acids. In germline, CDR1 is SGHDT, CDR2 YYEEEE. The ends were cut back, 4 bases at V and 3 bases at J, with 13 bases in the middle. This chain's CDR3 is CASSGPDSHYGYTF. CDR3 coding DNA: TGTGCCAGCAGCGGACCGGACAGCCACTATGGCTACACCTTC.

This sequence joins TRBV5-4 and TRBJ1-1; 10 bases are a match to TRBD1. This CDR3 has 14 amino acids. CDR1 and CDR2 (germline): SGHNT, YYREEE (reference sequence). Germline trimming cut 4 bases from V and 4 bases from J; bases unmatched to any gene: 4. The CDR3 DNA follows: TGTGCCAGCAGCCCCCGGACAGGGGGCACTGAAGCTTTCTTT. Its protein is CASSPRTGGTEAFF.

J is TRBJ2-1 and V is TRBV5-4; 8 positions agree with TRBD2. Germline V gene lookup returns CDR1 SGHNT and CDR2 YYREEE (reference sequence). This CDR3 spans 12 amino acids. J lost 15 bases, V lost 0 bases, and 5 bases had no gene match. The CDR3 loop reads CASSLEASGPFF. DNA of the CDR3: TGTGCCAGCAGCTTGGAGGCTAGCGGGCCGTTCTTC. Combining the CDR3 with reference TRBV5-4 and TRBJ2-1 gives the whole variable domain ETGVTQSPTHLIKTRGQQVTLRCSSQSGHNTVSWYQQALGQGPQFIFQYYREEENGRGNFPPRFSGLQFPNYSSELNVNALELDDSALYLCASSLEASGPFFGPGTRLTVL.

The gene calls are TRBV4-3 and TRBJ2-3; a possible D gene is TRBD1 (5 bases). Per the germline V gene, CDR1 is LGHNA and CDR2 is YSLEER. The germline V and J ends were trimmed by 0 bases and 4 bases, with 8 bases remaining between them. There are 14 residues in the CDR3. For the CDR3, the DNA is TGCGCCAGCAGCCAAGAAGGGGCGGCAGATACGCAGTATTTT. Translating gives CASSQEGAADTQYF.

The chain combines TRBV19 with TRBJ1-1, with no clear D. V gave up 6 bases and J gave up 1 base, with 18 bases separating them. The CDR3 has 16 residues. Looked up from germline, CDR1 is LNHDA and CDR2 is SQIVND (reference sequence). The CDR3 nucleotides read TGTGCCAGTAGAGATGCGGCGGTCACGAAGAACACTGAAGCTTTCTTT. Amino acids: CASRDAAVTKNTEAFF.

V and J are TRBV5-1 and TRBJ1-1, with 8 bases matching TRBD1. Germline V gene lookup returns CDR1 SGHRS and CDR2 YFSETQ. This CDR3 has 13 amino acids. With V trimmed by 4 bases and J by 5 bases, 4 bases remained unmatched. The CDR3 loop reads CASSPTGETEAFF. CDR3 DNA sequence: TGCGCCAGCAGCCCGACAGGGGAAACTGAAGCTTTCTTT.

This chain links TRBV18 with TRBJ2-1; D is uncertain. The length of the CDR3 is 16 residues. Trimming shortened V by 0 bases and J by 0 bases, and 9 bases separated the two germline ends. Germline loops: CDR1 KGHSH, CDR2 LQKENI. The CDR3: CASSPPAVSSYNEQFF. The CDR3 region has the DNA TGTGCCAGCTCACCACCCGCGGTGAGCTCCTACAATGAGCAGTTCTTC.

The CDR3 protein is CASSMPGTEAFF. The CDR3 bases are TGCGCCAGCAGTATGCCTGGGACTGAAGCTTTCTTT. V gene TRBV10-1 combines with J gene TRBJ1-1, with no clear D. CDR3 size: 12 residues. Trimming took 5 bases from V and 5 from J, leaving 9 bases between them. Germline CDR1 and CDR2: WNHNN and SYGVQD (reference sequence).

The chain joins TRBV30 to TRBJ2-7, with 14 positions matching TRBD2. This CDR3 is 13 amino acids long. Germline CDR1 reads GTSNPN; CDR2 reads SVGIG (reference sequence). The junction had 4 bases not matched to a gene; V was cut back by 5 bases and J by 7 bases. CDR3 DNA sequence: TGTGCCTGGGCCGGGACTAGCGGGGGAGAGCAGTACTTC. This encodes CAWAGTSGGEQYF.

The chain employs TRBV6-2 or TRBV6-3 and TRBJ2-1, with unresolved D. Germline CDR1 and CDR2: MNHEY and SVGEGT. Trimming took 0 bases from V and 5 from J, leaving 11 bases between them. CDR3 length equals 15 residues. The CDR3 DNA is TGTGCCAGCAGTTACTCCCTTGACGGACACAATGAGCAGTTCTTC. It specifies CASSYSLDGHNEQFF.

This chain connects TRBV19 to TRBJ2-7, with TRBD1 matching 9 bases. The CDR3 consists of 13 residues. The V and J ends lost 3 bases and 5 bases, in that order; junction bases with no gene match: 2. Looked up from germline, CDR1 is LNHDA and CDR2 is SQIVND (reference sequence). CDR3 loop: CASSMNRGHEQYF. The CDR3 DNA sequence: TGTGCCAGTAGTATGAACAGGGGGCACGAGCAGTACTTC.

CDR3 loop: CATSRVGGRPAFF. The CDR3 coding sequence is TGTGCCACCAGCAGAGTGGGGGGCAGGCCAGCTTTCTTT. The genes are TRBV15 and TRBJ1-1, with a possible D match to TRBD1 (6 bases). V dropped 1 base and J dropped 10 bases, with 13 bases sitting between them. Germline CDR1 and CDR2: LNHNV and YYDKDF (reference sequence). The CDR3 is 13 residues long.

The rearrangement uses TRBV2 and TRBJ1-2; D not resolved. The germline V and J ends were trimmed by 1 base and 8 bases, with 14 bases remaining between them. The CDR3 is made up of 14 amino acids. The germline CDR1 and CDR2 sequences are SNHLY and FYNNEI. CDR3 protein: CASSEVGRWSGYTF. The CDR3 bases are TGTGCCAGCAGTGAAGTCGGCAGGTGGAGCGGCTACACCTTC.